The 26 T cell receptor beta chains below come from one sample, sequenced in a study of OX40 agonist ivuxolimab in advanced cancers. Sequencing was performed with immunoSEQ multiplex PCR; in TCRdb, only in-frame clones are kept and a portion is missing. The sample includes tens of thousands of clones, 88% of them seen just once. This specimen consisted of CD4+ or CD8+ T cells sorted from blood, obtained in a trial of the OX40 agonist ivuxolimab. The receptor set was obtained from an adult with an advanced solid tumor such as melanoma, head and neck, liver or kidney cancer.

V is TRBV12-2 and J is TRBJ1-2; whether TRBD1, the table's D call, matches the DNA was not checked. TRBV12-2 is noted as a pseudogene. The CDR3 contains 13 residues. CDR3 sequence reads: CASRPDTDYGYTF. The CDR3 nucleotides read TGTGCAAGTCGCCCGGACACCGACTATGGCTACACCTTC.

For this clone: This likely reflects a read error, since a far larger clone is one base away. The chain couples TRBV7-3 to TRBJ1-1; weak D call: TRBD1 (5 bases). With 3 bases removed from V and 0 bases from J, the gap between germline ends came to 5 bases. This CDR3 is 13 amino acids long. The germline V gene has CDR1 SGHTA and CDR2 FQGTGA. The CDR3 is CASSLTVNTEAFF. CDR3 coding DNA: TGTGCCAGCAGCTTGACAGTGAACACTGAAGCTTTCTTT. Full variable domain (outside the CDR3, taken from reference TRBV7-3 and TRBJ1-1): GAGVSQTPSNKVTEKGKYVELRCDPISGHTALYWYRQSLGQGPEFLIYFQGTGAADDSGLPNDRFFAVRPEGSVSTLKIQRTERGDSAVYLCASSLTVNTEAFFGQGTRLTVV.

The V gene is TRBV11-3, the J gene TRBJ2-2; 8 bases align to TRBD2. Looked up from germline, CDR1 is SGHNT and CDR2 is YENEEA. V was clipped by 5 bases and J by 1 base; unmatched bases: 12. The CDR3 totals 18 residues. Written as DNA, the CDR3 is TGTGCCAGCAGCCCAGGCTCGGCGGGGGGCATGAACACCGGGGAGCTGTTTTTT. Residues: CASSPGSAGGMNTGELFF.

V and J are TRBV18 and TRBJ1-1; maybe TRBD1 (5 bases). V gave up 4 bases and J gave up 3 bases, with 18 bases separating them. The germline V gene has CDR1 KGHSH and CDR2 LQKENI. The CDR3 length is 16 residues. DNA of the CDR3: TGTGCCAGCTCACGTAATGGTAGGGGAACGGACACTGAAGCTTTCTTT. It encodes CASSRNGRGTDTEAFF.

The chain combines TRBV6-5 with TRBJ2-2, with D unclear. The CDR3 has 14 residues. V lost 7 bases and J 0 bases, leaving 9 bases between the germline ends. The V gene's germline CDR1 is MNHEY and CDR2 SVGAGI. As DNA, the CDR3 is TGTGCCAGCAAGGGTCCTTCGAACACCGGGGAGCTGTTTTTT. Translating it yields CASKGPSNTGELFF.

The chain links TRBV9 to TRBJ2-7, with 7 bases matching TRBD2. Looked up from germline, CDR1 is SGDLS and CDR2 is YYNGEE. The CDR3 runs 15 residues. V gave up 0 bases and J gave up 3 bases; unmatched junction bases: 6. The CDR3 region has the DNA TGTGCCAGCAGCGTAGGAAGCGGGGCCTACTACGAGCAGTACTTC. Translating gives CASSVGSGAYYEQYF.

This rearrangement joins TRBV6-1 to TRBJ2-5; perhaps D is TRBD1 or TRBD2 (6 bases each). CDR1 is MNHNS and CDR2 is SASEGT in the germline V gene. V shed 6 bases and J shed 5 bases, with 19 bases lying between them. This CDR3 region has 15 residues. CDR3 loop: CASRSGRGGGETQYF. The CDR3 DNA reads as TGTGCCAGCAGATCCGGGAGAGGGGGTGGTGAGACCCAGTACTTC.

The chain has TRBV18 and TRBJ2-3; 11 bases map to TRBD2. CDR3 size: 16 residues. Germline CDR1 KGHSH, CDR2 LQKENI. The junction had 8 bases not matched to a gene; V was cut back by 6 bases and J by 3 bases. The chain's CDR3 is CASSAGGTSGTDTQYF. The CDR3 DNA is TGTGCCAGCTCGGCGGGTGGGACTAGCGGAACAGATACGCAGTATTTT.

This clone was seen a few times. The chain links TRBV30 to TRBJ1-2, with 9 bases aligning to TRBD1. Germline V gives CDR1 GTSNPN, CDR2 SVGIG (reference sequence). The CDR3 runs to 14 residues. After removal of 3 bases from V and 3 bases from J, the junction contained 5 bases not matched to a gene. This chain's CDR3 is CAWSQTGGDYGYTF. DNA of the CDR3: TGTGCCTGGAGCCAGACAGGGGGTGACTATGGCTACACCTTC. Combining the CDR3 with reference TRBV30 and TRBJ1-2 gives the whole variable domain SQTIHQWPATLVQPVGSPLSLECTVEGTSNPNLYWYRQAAGRGLQLLFYSVGIGQISSEVPQNLSASRPQDRQFILSSKKLLLSDSGFYLCAWSQTGGDYGYTFGSGTRLTVV.

The rearrangement links TRBV4-3 to TRBJ2-2; 7 nucleotides match TRBD2. The CDR3 extends over 18 amino acids. Germline-derived CDR1 and CDR2 are LGHNA and YSLEER. V lost 0 bases and J lost 2; bases outside the gene matches: 9. The CDR3 region has the DNA TGCGCCAGCAGCCAAGATACCGGACTAGATATAAACACCGGGGAGCTGTTTTTT. Translating it yields CASSQDTGLDINTGELFF.

This clone was counted once. V usage is TRBV5-1 and J usage is TRBJ2-1; TRBD2 agrees at 7 bases. This CDR3 has 14 residues. The germline V gene encodes CDR1 SGHRS and CDR2 YFSETQ. V lost 2 bases, J lost 5 bases, and 4 bases stayed unmatched. The CDR3 sequence: CASSLAGFNNEQFF. For the CDR3, the DNA is TGCGCCAGCAGCTTAGCGGGGTTCAACAATGAGCAGTTCTTC.

The chain carries TRBV2 and TRBJ2-3; 12 bases agree with TRBD2. The CDR3 runs 14 residues. The junction had 3 bases not matched to a gene; V was cut back by 6 bases and J by 5 bases. The V gene's germline CDR1 is SNHLY and CDR2 FYNNEI. In DNA, the CDR3 is TGTGCCAGCAGACTAGCGGGGGGCAGAGATACGCAGTATTTT. Protein product: CASRLAGGRDTQYF.

CDR3 nucleotide sequence: TGCAGCGGCGGACTGCGGGGTGAGCAGTTCTTC. Its protein is CSGGLRGEQFF. This chain links TRBV29-1 with TRBJ2-1, with D possibly matching TRBD2 (6 bases). This CDR3 region has 11 residues. V lost 7 bases, J lost 9 bases, and 13 bases lay in between. Per the germline V gene, CDR1 is SQVTM and CDR2 is ANQGSEA.

The rearrangement links TRBV21-1 to TRBJ2-3; the D call in the table, TRBD2, was not verified against the DNA. TRBV21-1 is annotated as a pseudogene. The CDR3 totals 15 residues. CDR3 protein: CASSKCGTRTDTQYF. The CDR3 DNA reads as TGTGCCAGCAGCAAATGCGGCACCCGCACAGATACGCAGTATTTT.

V and J are TRBV7-8 and TRBJ2-3, with D perhaps matching TRBD2 (6 bases). V was pared by 3 bases and J by 4 bases, with 14 bases between. The CDR3 runs 15 residues. Germline V gives CDR1 SGHVS, CDR2 FQNEAQ. The CDR3 is CASSFPREIPDTQYF. In DNA, the CDR3 is TGTGCCAGCAGCTTCCCCCGGGAGATCCCAGATACGCAGTATTTT.

This clone has just one count. The chain combines TRBV27 with TRBJ2-5; D is perhaps TRBD1 (5 bases). Germline CDR1 is MNHEY and CDR2 is SMNVEV (reference sequence). V lost 2 bases, J lost 5 bases, and 18 bases lay in between. The CDR3 is 16 amino acids. The chain's CDR3 is CASSLNGRVVGETQYF. For the CDR3, the DNA is TGTGCCAGCAGTTTAAACGGCAGGGTGGTTGGCGAGACCCAGTACTTC.

The table lists this clone with a few counts. In nucleotides, the CDR3 is TGTGCCAGCAGTGTGGGAGGCTCAATCCAGTTTTTT. Its translation: CASSVGGSIQFF. The J gene is TRBJ1-4, the V gene TRBV25-1; D is uncertain. The length of the CDR3 is 12 residues. V gave up 4 bases and J gave up 16 bases, with 16 bases separating them. Germline V lookup: CDR1 MGHDK, CDR2 SYGVNS. The entire variable domain, with the rest obtained from reference TRBV25-1 and TRBJ1-4, is as follows: EADIYQTPRYLVIGTGKKITLECSQTMGHDKMYWYQQDPGMELHLIHYSYGVNSTEKGDLSSESTVSRIRTEHFPLTLESARPSHTSQYLCASSVGGSIQFFGSGTQLSVL.

The V gene is TRBV27, the J gene TRBJ2-3; 11 bases line up with TRBD2. The germline gives CDR1 MNHEY, CDR2 SMNVEV (reference sequence). J lost 4 bases, V lost 5 bases, and 8 bases had no gene match. The CDR3 consists of 16 residues. CDR3 in amino acids: CASSNPTSGGPDTQYF. DNA of the CDR3: TGTGCCAGCAGTAACCCAACTAGCGGGGGTCCAGATACGCAGTATTTT.

The chain is built from TRBV4-3 and TRBJ2-6; tentatively, D is TRBD2 (5 bases). This CDR3 is built from 16 residues. Trimming cost V 4 bases and J 0 bases, with 10 bases left between them. The germline V gene has CDR1 LGHNA and CDR2 YSLEER. In DNA form, the CDR3 reads TGCGCCAGCAGCCCTTTGGGGAGCTCTGGGGCCAACGTCCTGACTTTC. It yields the protein CASSPLGSSGANVLTF.

The V gene is TRBV5-1, the J gene TRBJ2-3; D is possibly TRBD2 (7 bases). CDR1 and CDR2 (germline): SGHRS, YFSETQ. V was pared by 4 bases and J by 2 bases, with 14 bases between. The CDR3 length is 15 residues. This CDR3 reads CASSSSGGPTDTQYF. The CDR3 DNA is TGCGCCAGCAGCAGTTCGGGGGGCCCCACAGATACGCAGTATTTT.

The V gene is TRBV4-3, the J gene TRBJ2-5, with TRBD1 matching 8 bases. The germline gives CDR1 LGHNA, CDR2 YSLEER. Losses at the gene ends were 0 bases for V and 4 bases for J; bases not matched to a gene: 10. The CDR3 has 17 residues. CDR3 nucleotide sequence: TGCGCCAGCAGCCAAGATATCCGGACAGGGACGGCAGAGACCCAGTACTTC. It codes for CASSQDIRTGTAETQYF.

The V call is TRBV7-2, the J call TRBJ2-5; D call uncertain. The V end was cut by 6 bases, the J end by 2 bases, with 10 bases between. The CDR3 spans 13 residues. Germline lookup yields CDR1 SGHTA and CDR2 FQGNSA. The CDR3: CASRPDAQETQYF. The CDR3 nucleotides are TGTGCCAGCAGACCGGATGCTCAAGAGACCCAGTACTTC. The variable domain in full, with the rest retrieved from reference TRBV7-2 and TRBJ2-5, is GAGVSQSPSNKVTEKGKDVELRCDPISGHTALYWYRQSLGQGLEFLIYFQGNSAPDKSGLPSDRFSAERTGGSVSTLTIQRTQQEDSAVYLCASRPDAQETQYFGPGTRLLVL.

The rearrangement links TRBV7-2 to TRBJ2-7; D is undetermined. The germline gives CDR1 SGHTA, CDR2 FQGNSA. V lost 3 bases, J lost 0 bases, and 3 bases lay in between. The CDR3 runs to 12 residues. As DNA, the CDR3 is TGTGCCAGCAGCTTCCTCTCCTACGAGCAGTACTTC. Its protein product is CASSFLSYEQYF.

The chain couples TRBV4-1 to TRBJ1-3, with D possibly TRBD1 on 6 matching bases. Germline V gene sequence: CDR1 MGHRA, CDR2 YSYEKL. Trimming pared 0 bases from V and 0 bases from J, leaving 9 bases between. This CDR3 comprises 16 residues. In DNA form, the CDR3 reads TGCGCCAGCAGCCAAGAAAGGGGGACCTCTGGAAACACCATATATTTT. Protein sequence: CASSQERGTSGNTIYF.

This CDR3 is CASSFQGRETQYF. For the CDR3, the DNA is TGTGCCAGCAGCTTTCAGGGGCGGGAGACCCAGTACTTC. The rearrangement uses TRBV7-9 and TRBJ2-5; a weak D match, TRBD1 (6 bases). The CDR3 covers 13 residues. CDR1 is SEHNR and CDR2 is FQNEAQ in the germline V gene (reference sequence). V lost 3 bases and J 5 bases, leaving 10 bases between the germline ends. Filled out from reference TRBV7-9 and TRBJ2-5, the complete variable domain reads DTGVSQNPRHKITKRGQNVTFRCDPISEHNRLYWYRQTLGQGPEFLTYFQNEAQLEKSRLLSDRFSAERPKGSFSTLEIQRTEQGDSAMYLCASSFQGRETQYFGPGTRLLVL.

This clone was seen just once. The chain uses TRBV4-2 and TRBJ2-7; 11 nucleotides agree with TRBD2. The V and J ends lost 4 bases and 4 bases, in that order; junction bases with no gene match: 15. Per germline, CDR1 LGHNA and CDR2 YNFKEQ. This CDR3 is 18 amino acids long. The CDR3 is CASSRGRSGTSGIYEQYF. The DNA for the CDR3 is TGTGCCAGCAGCCGGGGTCGTAGCGGGACTAGCGGAATTTACGAGCAGTACTTC.